These 2 T cell receptor beta chains share one sample of origin, sequenced in a study of blood T cell repertoires in COVID-19. Method: immunoSEQ multiplex PCR; TCRdb's copy keeps in-frame clones and lacks some. Of about 200,000 clones in the sample, under 90% were seen once. The specimen was peripheral blood. The origin of the receptors is a man between 45 and 60 years old with acute or convalescent COVID-19.

V gene TRBV12-3 or TRBV12-4 combines with J gene TRBJ1-1, with 7 bases fitting TRBD1. V lost 8 bases to trimming and J lost 6 bases; unmatched junction nucleotides: 3. The CDR3 totals 11 residues. The DNA for the CDR3 is TGTGCCAGCGGGGGACAGCCTGAAGCTTTCTTT. Amino acids: CASGGQPEAFF.

The chain carries TRBV7-9 and TRBJ2-5, with a tentative D call TRBD1 (6 bases). Germline V lookup: CDR1 SEHNR, CDR2 FQNEAQ (reference sequence). V was shortened by 5 bases and J by 5 bases, with 15 bases between the two germline ends. The CDR3 extends over 14 amino acids. The CDR3 region is CASSPSGTKETQYF. The CDR3 region has the DNA TGTGCCAGCAGCCCCTCCGGGACAAAGGAGACCCAGTACTTC.